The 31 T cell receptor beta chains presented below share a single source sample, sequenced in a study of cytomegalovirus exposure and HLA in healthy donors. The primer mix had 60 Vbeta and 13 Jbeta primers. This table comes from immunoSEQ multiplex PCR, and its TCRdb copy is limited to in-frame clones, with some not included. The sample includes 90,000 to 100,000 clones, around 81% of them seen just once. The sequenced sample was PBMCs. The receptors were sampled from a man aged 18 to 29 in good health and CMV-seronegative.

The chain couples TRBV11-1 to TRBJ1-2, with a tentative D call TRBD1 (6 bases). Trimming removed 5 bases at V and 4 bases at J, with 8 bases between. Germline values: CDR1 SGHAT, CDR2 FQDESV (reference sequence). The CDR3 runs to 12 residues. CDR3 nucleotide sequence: TGTGCCAGCAGCAGGGACACCTATGGCTACACCTTC. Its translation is CASSRDTYGYTF.

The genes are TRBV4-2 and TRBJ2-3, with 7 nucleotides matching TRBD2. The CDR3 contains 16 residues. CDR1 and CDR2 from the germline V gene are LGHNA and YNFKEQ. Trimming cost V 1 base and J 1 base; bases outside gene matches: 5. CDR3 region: CASSQATAGGTDTQYF. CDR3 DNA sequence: TGTGCCAGCAGCCAAGCAACTGCGGGGGGCACAGATACGCAGTATTTT.

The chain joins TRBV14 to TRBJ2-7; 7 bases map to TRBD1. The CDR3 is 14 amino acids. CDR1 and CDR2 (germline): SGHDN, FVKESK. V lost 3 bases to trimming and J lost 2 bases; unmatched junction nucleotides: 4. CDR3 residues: CASSHRDSPYEQYF. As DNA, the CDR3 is TGTGCCAGCAGCCATCGGGACAGCCCCTACGAGCAGTACTTC.

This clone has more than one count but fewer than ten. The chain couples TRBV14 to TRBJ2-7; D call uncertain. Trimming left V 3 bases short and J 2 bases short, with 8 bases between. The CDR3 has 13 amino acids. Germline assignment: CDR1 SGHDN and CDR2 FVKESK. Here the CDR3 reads CASSQGRTYEQYF. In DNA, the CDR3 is TGTGCCAGCAGCCAGGGCAGGACCTACGAGCAGTACTTC.

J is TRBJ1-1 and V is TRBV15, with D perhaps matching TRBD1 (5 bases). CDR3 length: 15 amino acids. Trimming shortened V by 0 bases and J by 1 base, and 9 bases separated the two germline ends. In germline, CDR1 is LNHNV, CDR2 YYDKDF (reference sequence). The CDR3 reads CATSREKGQNTEAFF. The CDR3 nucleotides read TGTGCCACCAGCAGAGAAAAAGGACAGAACACTGAAGCTTTCTTT.

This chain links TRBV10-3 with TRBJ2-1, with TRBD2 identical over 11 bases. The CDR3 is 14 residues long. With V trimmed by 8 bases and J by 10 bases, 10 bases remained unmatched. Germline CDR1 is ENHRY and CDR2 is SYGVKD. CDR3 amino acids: CAIRLAGRNREQFF. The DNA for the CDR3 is TGTGCCATCCGACTAGCGGGGAGAAACAGGGAGCAGTTCTTC.

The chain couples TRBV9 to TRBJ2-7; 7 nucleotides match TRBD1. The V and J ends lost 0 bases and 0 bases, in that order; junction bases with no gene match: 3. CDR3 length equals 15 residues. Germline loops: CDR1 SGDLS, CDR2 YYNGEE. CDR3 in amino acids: CASSVGGTVSYEQYF. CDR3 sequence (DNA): TGTGCCAGCAGCGTAGGGGGGACAGTCTCCTACGAGCAGTACTTC. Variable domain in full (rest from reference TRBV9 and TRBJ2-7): DSGVTQTPKHLITATGQRVTLRCSPRSGDLSVYWYQQSLDQGLQFLIQYYNGEERAKGNILERFSAQQFPDLHSELNLSSLELGDSALYFCASSVGGTVSYEQYFGPGTRLTVT.

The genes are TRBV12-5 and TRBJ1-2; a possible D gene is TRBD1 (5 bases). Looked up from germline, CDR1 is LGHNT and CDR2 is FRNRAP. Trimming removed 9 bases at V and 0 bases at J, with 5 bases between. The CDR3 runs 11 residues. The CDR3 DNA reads TGTGCTAGCAGGGCTAACTATGGCTACACCTTC. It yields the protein CASRANYGYTF.

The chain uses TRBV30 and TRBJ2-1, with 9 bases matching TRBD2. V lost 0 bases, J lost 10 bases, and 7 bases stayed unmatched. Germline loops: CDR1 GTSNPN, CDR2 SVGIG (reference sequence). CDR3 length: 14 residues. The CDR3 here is CAWSVGSGGKEQFF. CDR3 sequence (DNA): TGTGCCTGGAGTGTGGGGAGCGGGGGGAAAGAGCAGTTCTTC.

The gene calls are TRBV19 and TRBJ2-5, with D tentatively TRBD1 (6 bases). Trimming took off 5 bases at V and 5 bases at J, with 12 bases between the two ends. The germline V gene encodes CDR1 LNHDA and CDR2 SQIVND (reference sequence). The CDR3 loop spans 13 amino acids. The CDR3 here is CASSFTGMETQYF. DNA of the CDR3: TGTGCCAGTAGTTTTACAGGGATGGAGACCCAGTACTTC.

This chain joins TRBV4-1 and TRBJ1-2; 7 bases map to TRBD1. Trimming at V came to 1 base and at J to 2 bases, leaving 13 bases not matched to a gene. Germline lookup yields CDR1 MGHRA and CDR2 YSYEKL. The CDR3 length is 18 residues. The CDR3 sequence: CASSQGQGVLTRNYGYTF. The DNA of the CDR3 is TGCGCCAGCAGCCAAGGGCAGGGGGTGCTCACGAGGAACTATGGCTACACCTTC.

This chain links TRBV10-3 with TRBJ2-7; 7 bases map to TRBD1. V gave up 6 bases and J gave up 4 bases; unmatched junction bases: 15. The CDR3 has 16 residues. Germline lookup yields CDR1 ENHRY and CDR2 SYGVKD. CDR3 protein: CAISEGRTGRTYEQYF. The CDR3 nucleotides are TGTGCCATCAGCGAGGGGCGGACAGGTCGTACTTACGAGCAGTACTTC.

The CDR3 DNA is TGTGCCAGCTGTGAGAGTGTCTTCGAGTATGAGCAGTTCTTC. It is translated as CASCESVFEYEQFF. The chain joins TRBV18 to TRBJ2-1; the D is unclear. The CDR3 totals 14 residues. Germline V CDR1 and CDR2: KGHSH, LQKENI. V gave up 7 bases and J gave up 8 bases, with 18 bases separating them.

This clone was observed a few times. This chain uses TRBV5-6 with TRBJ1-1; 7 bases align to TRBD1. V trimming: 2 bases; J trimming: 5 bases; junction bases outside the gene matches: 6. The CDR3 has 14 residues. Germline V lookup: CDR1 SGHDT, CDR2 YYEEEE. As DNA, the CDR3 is TGTGCCAGCAGCTTAAGGGGGCGCGGAACTGAAGCTTTCTTT. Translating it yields CASSLRGRGTEAFF. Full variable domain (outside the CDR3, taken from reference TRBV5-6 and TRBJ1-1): DAGVTQSPTHLIKTRGQQVTLRCSPKSGHDTVSWYQQALGQGPQFIFQYYEEEERQRGNFPDRFSGHQFPNYSSELNVNALLLGDSALYLCASSLRGRGTEAFFGQGTRLTVV.

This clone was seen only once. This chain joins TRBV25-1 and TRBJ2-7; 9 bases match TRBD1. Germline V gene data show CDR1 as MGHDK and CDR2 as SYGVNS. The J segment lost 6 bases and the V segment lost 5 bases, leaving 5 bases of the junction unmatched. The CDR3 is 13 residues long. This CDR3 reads CASSHRTGAEQYF. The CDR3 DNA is TGTGCCAGCAGTCATCGGACAGGGGCCGAGCAGTACTTC.

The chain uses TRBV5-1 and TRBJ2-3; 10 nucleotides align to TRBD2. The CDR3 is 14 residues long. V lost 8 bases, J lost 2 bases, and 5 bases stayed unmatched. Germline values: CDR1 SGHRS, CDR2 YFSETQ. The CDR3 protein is CASSSGGSTDTQYF. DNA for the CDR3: TGCGCCAGTAGTAGCGGGGGGTCCACAGATACGCAGTATTTT.

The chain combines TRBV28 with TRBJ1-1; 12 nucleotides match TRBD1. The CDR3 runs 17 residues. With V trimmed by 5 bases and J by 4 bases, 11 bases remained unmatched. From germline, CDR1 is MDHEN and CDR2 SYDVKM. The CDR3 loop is CASSHPGQGAWGTEAFF. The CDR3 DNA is TGTGCCAGCAGTCATCCGGGACAGGGGGCTTGGGGCACTGAAGCTTTCTTT. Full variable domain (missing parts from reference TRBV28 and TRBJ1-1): DVKVTQSSRYLVKRTGEKVFLECVQDMDHENMFWYRQDPGLGLRLIYFSYDVKMKEKGDIPEGYSVSREKKERFSLILESASTNQTSMYLCASSHPGQGAWGTEAFFGQGTRLTVV.

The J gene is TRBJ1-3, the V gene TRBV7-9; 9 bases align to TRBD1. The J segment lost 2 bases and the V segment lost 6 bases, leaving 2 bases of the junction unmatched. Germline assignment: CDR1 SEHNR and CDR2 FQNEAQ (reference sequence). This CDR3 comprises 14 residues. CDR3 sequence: CASSRDRAGNTIYF. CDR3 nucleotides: TGTGCCAGCAGTCGGGACAGGGCTGGAAACACCATATATTTT. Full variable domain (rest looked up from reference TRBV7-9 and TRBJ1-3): DTGVSQNPRHKITKRGQNVTFRCDPISEHNRLYWYRQTLGQGPEFLTYFQNEAQLEKSRLLSDRFSAERPKGSFSTLEIQRTEQGDSAMYLCASSRDRAGNTIYFGEGSWLTVV.

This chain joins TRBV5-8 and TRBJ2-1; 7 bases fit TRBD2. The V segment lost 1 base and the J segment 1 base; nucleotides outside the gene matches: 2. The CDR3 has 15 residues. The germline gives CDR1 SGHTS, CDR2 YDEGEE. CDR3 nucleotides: TGTGCCAGCAGCTTGAGGACTAGTTCCTACAATGAGCAGTTCTTC. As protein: CASSLRTSSYNEQFF. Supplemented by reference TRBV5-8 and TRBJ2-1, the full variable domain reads EAGVTQSPTHLIKTRGQQATLRCSPISGHTSVYWYQQALGLGLQFLLWYDEGEERNRGNFPPRFSGRQFPNYSSELNVNALELEDSALYLCASSLRTSSYNEQFFGPGTRLTVL.

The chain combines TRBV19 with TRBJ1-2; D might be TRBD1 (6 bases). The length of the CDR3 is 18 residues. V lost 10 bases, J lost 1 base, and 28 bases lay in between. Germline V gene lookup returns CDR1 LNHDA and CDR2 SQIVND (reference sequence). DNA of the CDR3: TGTGCCACCAAAGGACCCCCTGAGAAGACAGGTTATAACTATGGCTACACCTTC. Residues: CATKGPPEKTGYNYGYTF.

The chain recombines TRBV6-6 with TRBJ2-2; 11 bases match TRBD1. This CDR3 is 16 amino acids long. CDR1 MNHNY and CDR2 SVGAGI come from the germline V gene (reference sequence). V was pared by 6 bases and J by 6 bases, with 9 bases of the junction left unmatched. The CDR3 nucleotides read TGTGCCAGCAGCCATGGGGGACAGGGGGGTTCCGGGGAGCTGTTTTTT. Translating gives CASSHGGQGGSGELFF.

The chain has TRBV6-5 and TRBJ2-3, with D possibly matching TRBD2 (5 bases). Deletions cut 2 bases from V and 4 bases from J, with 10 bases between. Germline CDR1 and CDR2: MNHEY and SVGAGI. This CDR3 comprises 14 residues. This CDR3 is CASSYRGGADTQYF. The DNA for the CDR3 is TGTGCCAGCAGTTACCGGGGTGGCGCAGATACGCAGTATTTT.

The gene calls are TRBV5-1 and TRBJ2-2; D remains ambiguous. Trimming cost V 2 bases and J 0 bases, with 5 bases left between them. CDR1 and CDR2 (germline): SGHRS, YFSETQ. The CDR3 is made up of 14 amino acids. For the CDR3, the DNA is TGCGCCAGCAGCTTTACAGCGAACACCGGGGAGCTGTTTTTT. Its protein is CASSFTANTGELFF.

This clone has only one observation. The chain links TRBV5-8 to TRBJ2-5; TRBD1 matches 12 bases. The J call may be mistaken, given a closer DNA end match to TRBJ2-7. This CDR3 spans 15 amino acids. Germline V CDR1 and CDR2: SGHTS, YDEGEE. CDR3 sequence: CARTGTGGEYDEQYF. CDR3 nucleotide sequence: TGTGCCAGGACCGGGACAGGGGGCGAGTACGACGAGCAGTACTTC.

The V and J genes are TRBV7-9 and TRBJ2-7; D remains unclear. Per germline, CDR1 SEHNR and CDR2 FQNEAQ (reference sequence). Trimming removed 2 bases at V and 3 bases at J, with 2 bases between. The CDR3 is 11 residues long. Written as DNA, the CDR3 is TGTGCCAGCAGCTTACACTACGAGCAGTACTTC. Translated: CASSLHYEQYF. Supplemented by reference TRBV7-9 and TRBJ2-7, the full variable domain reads DTGVSQNPRHKITKRGQNVTFRCDPISEHNRLYWYRQTLGQGPEFLTYFQNEAQLEKSRLLSDRFSAERPKGSFSTLEIQRTEQGDSAMYLCASSLHYEQYFGPGTRLTVT.

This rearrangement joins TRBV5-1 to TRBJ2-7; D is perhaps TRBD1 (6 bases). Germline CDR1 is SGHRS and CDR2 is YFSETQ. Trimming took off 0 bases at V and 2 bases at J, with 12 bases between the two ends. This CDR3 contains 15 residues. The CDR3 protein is CASSLAWGQTYEQYF. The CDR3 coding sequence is TGCGCCAGCAGCTTGGCCTGGGGACAAACCTACGAGCAGTACTTC.

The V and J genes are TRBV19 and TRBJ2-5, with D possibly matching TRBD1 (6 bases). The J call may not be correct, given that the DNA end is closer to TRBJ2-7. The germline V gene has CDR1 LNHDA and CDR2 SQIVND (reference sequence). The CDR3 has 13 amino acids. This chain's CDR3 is CASSITGPYEQYF. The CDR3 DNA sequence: TGTGCCAGTAGTATAACAGGGCCCTACGAGCAGTACTTC.

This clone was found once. The CDR3, as DNA: TGTGCCAGCAGCTCATTGAACAGGATTGGGGGGGAAAAACTGTTTTTT. Translated: CASSSLNRIGGEKLFF. The rearrangement uses TRBV11-2 and TRBJ1-4, with a weak D call TRBD1 (5 bases). From germline, CDR1 is SGHAT and CDR2 FQNNGV. The CDR3 consists of 16 residues. Trimming pared 4 bases from V and 8 bases from J, leaving 20 bases between.

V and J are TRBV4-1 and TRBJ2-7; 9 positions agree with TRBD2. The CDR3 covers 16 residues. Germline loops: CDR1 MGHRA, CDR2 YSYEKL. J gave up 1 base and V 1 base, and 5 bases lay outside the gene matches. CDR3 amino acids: CASSQASGGPSYEQYF. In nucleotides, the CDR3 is TGCGCCAGCAGCCAAGCCAGCGGGGGGCCTTCCTACGAGCAGTACTTC.

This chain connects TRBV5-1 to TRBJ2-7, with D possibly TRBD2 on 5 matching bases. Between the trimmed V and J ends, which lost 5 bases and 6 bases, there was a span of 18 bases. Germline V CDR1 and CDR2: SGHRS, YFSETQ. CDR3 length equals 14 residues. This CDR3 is CASSSGTPEGEQYF. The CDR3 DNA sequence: TGCGCCAGCAGTTCGGGTACTCCAGAGGGCGAGCAGTACTTC. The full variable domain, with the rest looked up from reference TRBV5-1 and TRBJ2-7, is KAGVTQTPRYLIKTRGQQVTLSCSPISGHRSVSWYQQTPGQGLQFLFEYFSETQRNKGNFPGRFSGRQFSNSRSEMNVSTLELGDSALYLCASSSGTPEGEQYFGPGTRLTVT.

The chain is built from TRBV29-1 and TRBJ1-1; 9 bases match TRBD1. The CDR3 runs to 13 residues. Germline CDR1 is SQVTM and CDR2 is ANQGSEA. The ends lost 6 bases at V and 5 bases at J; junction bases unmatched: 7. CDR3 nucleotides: TGCAGCGTCGTGGGACAGGGAGTTACTGAAGCTTTCTTT. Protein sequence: CSVVGQGVTEAFF.